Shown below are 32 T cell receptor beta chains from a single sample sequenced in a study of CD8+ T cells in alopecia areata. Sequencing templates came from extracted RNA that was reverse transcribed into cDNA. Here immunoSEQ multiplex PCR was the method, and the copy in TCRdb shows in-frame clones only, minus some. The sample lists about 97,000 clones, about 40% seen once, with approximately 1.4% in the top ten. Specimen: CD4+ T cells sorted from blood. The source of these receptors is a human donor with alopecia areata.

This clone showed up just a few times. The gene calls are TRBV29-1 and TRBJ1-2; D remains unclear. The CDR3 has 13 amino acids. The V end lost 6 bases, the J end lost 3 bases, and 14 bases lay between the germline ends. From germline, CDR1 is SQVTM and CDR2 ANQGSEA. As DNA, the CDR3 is TGCAGCGTCGGTTTTGCTACCGACTATGGCTACACCTTC. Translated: CSVGFATDYGYTF.

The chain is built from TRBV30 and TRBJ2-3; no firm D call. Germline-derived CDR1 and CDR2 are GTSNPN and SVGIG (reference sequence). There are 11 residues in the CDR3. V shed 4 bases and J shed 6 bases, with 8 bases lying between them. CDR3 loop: CAWILADTQYF. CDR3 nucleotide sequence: TGTGCCTGGATATTGGCGGATACGCAGTATTTT.

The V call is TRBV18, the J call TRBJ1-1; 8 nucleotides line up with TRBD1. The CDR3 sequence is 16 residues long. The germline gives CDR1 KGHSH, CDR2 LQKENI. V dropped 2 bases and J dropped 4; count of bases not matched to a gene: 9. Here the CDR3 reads CASSPEQGGLSTEAFF. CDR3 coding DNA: TGTGCCAGCTCACCAGAACAGGGGGGCCTGAGCACTGAAGCTTTCTTT.

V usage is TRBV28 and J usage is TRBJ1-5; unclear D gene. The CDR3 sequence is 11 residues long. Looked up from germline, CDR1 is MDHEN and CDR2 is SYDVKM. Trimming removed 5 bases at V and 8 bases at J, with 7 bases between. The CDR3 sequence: CASSLREPQHF. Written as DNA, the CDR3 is TGTGCCAGCAGTCTCCGTGAGCCCCAGCATTTT. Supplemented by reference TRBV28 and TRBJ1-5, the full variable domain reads DVKVTQSSRYLVKRTGEKVFLECVQDMDHENMFWYRQDPGLGLRLIYFSYDVKMKEKGDIPEGYSVSREKKERFSLILESASTNQTSMYLCASSLREPQHFGDGTRLSIL.

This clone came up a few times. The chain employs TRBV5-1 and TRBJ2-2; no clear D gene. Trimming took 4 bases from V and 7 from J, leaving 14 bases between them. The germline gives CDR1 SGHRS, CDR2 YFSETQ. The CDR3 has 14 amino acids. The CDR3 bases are TGCGCCAGCAGCGGAGCCCTCGAGATCGGGGAGCTGTTTTTT. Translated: CASSGALEIGELFF.

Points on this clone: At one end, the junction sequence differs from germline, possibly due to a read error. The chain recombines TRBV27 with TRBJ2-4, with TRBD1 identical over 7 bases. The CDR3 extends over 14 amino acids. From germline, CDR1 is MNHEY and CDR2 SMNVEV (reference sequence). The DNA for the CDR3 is TGTGCCAGCAGATTTACAGGGGCGCGTAACATTCGGTACTTC. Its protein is CASRFTGARNIRYF.

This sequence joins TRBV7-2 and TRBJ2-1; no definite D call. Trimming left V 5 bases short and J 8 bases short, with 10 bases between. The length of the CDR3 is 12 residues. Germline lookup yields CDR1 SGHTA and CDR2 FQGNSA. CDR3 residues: CASSLTRDEQFF. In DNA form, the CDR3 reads TGTGCCAGCAGCCTGACCCGAGATGAGCAGTTCTTC. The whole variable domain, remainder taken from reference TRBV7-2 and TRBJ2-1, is GAGVSQSPSNKVTEKGKDVELRCDPISGHTALYWYRQSLGQGLEFLIYFQGNSAPDKSGLPSDRFSAERTGGSVSTLTIQRTQQEDSAVYLCASSLTRDEQFFGPGTRLTVL.

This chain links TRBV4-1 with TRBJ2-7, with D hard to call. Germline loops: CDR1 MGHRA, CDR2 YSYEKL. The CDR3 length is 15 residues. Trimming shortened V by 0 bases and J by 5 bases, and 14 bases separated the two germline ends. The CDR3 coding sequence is TGCGCCAGCAGCCAAGATTCTGGGTTCTGGAACGAGCAGTACTTC. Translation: CASSQDSGFWNEQYF.

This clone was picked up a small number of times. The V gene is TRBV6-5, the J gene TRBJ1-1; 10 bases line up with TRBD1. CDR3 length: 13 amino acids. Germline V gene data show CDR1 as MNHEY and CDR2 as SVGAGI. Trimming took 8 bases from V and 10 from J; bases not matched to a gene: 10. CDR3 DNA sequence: TGTGCCAGCGGGCGAGACAGGGGGCCGGGAGCTTTCTTT. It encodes CASGRDRGPGAFF.

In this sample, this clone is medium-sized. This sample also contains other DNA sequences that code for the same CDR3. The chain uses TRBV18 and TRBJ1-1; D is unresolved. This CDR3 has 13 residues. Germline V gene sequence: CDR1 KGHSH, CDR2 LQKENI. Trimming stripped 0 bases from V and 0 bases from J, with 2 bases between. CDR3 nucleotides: TGTGCCAGCTCACCACCGGTGAACACTGAAGCTTTCTTT. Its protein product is CASSPPVNTEAFF.

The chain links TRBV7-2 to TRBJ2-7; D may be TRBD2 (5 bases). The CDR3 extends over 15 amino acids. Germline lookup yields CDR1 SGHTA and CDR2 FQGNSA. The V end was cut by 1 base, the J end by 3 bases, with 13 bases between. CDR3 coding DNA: TGTGCCAGCAGCTTAGGGTTAGCGACCCTCTACGAGCAGTACTTC. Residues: CASSLGLATLYEQYF.

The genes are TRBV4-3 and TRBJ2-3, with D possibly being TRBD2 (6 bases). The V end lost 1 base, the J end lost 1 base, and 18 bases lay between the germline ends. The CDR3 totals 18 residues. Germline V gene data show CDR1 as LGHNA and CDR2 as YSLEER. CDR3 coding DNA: TGCGCCAGCAGCCAAGTTTCCCCCCCAGCGGGCGGCACAGATACGCAGTATTTT. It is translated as CASSQVSPPAGGTDTQYF.

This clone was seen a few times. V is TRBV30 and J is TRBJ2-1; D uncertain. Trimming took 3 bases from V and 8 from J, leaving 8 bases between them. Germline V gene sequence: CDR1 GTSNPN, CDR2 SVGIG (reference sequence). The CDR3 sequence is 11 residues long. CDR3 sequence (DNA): TGTGCCTGGAGCGTCATTGATGAGCAGTTCTTC. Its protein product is CAWSVIDEQFF. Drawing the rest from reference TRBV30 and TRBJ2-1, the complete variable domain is SQTIHQWPATLVQPVGSPLSLECTVEGTSNPNLYWYRQAAGRGLQLLFYSVGIGQISSEVPQNLSASRPQDRQFILSSKKLLLSDSGFYLCAWSVIDEQFFGPGTRLTVL.

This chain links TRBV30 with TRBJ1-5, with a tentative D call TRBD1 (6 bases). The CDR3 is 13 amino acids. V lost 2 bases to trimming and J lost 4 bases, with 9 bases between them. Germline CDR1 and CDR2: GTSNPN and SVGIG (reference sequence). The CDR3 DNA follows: TGTGCCTGGAGTTTACAGGGTAATCAGCCCCAGCATTTT. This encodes CAWSLQGNQPQHF.

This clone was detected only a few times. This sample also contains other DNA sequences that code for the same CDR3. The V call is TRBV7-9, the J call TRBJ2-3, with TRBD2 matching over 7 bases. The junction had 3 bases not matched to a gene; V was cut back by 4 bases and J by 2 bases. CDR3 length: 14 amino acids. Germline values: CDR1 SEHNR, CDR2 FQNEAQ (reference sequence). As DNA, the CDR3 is TGTGCCAGCAGCTCTAGCGGAAACACAGATACGCAGTATTTT. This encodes CASSSSGNTDTQYF.

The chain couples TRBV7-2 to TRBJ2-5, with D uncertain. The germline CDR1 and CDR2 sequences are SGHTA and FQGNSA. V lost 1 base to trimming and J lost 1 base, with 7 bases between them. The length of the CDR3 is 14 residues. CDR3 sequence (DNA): TGTGCCAGCAGCTTAGTTCAGATCCAAGAGACCCAGTACTTC. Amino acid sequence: CASSLVQIQETQYF.

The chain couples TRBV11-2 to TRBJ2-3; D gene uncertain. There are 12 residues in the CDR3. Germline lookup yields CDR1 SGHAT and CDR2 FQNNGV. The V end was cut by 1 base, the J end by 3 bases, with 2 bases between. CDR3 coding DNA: TGTGCCAGCAGCTTAGGTACAGATACGCAGTATTTT. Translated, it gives CASSLGTDTQYF.

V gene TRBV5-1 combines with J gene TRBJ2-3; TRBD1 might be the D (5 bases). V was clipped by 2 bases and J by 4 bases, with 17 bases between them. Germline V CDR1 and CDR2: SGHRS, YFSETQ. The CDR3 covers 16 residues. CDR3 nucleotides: TGCGCCAGCAGCTTATCCGCGCAGGGCTCCTCAGATACGCAGTATTTT. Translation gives CASSLSAQGSSDTQYF.

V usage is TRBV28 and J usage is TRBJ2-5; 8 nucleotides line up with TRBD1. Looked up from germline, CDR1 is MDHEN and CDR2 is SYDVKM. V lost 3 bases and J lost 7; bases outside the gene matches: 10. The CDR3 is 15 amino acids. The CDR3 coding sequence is TGTGCCAGCAGTTTTCGCAGGGGGCGTGGGGGGACCCAGTACTTC. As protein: CASSFRRGRGGTQYF.

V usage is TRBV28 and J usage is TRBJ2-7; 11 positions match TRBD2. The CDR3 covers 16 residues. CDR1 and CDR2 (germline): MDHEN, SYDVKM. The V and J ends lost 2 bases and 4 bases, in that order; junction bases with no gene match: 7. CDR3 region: CASSLTSGSELYEQYF. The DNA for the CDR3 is TGTGCCAGCAGTTTAACTAGCGGGAGCGAACTATACGAGCAGTACTTC.

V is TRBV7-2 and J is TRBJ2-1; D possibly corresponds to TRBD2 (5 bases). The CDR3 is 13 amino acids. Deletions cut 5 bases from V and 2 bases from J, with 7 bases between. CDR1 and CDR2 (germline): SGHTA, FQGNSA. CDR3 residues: CASSSGTYNEQFF. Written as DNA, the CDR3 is TGTGCCAGCAGCAGCGGTACCTACAATGAGCAGTTCTTC.

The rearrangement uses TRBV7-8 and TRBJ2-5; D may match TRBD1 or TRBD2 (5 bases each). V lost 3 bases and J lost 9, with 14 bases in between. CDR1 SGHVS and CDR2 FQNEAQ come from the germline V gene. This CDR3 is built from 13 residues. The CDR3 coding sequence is TGTGCCAGCAGCTTGGGACCGATGGAGGCCCAGTACTTC. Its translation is CASSLGPMEAQYF.

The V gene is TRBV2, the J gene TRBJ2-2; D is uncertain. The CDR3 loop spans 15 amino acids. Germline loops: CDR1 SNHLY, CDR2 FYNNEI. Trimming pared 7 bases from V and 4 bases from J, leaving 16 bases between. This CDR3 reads CASTLGRHRTGELFF. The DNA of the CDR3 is TGTGCCAGCACTCTGGGCAGACATCGCACCGGGGAGCTGTTTTTT.

The CDR3 protein is CAISTSGTDTQYF. CDR3 coding DNA: TGCGCCATTTCGACTAGCGGCACAGATACGCAGTATTTT. The chain links TRBV4-1 to TRBJ2-3; TRBD2 matches at 8 bases. Trimming at V came to 10 bases and at J to 1 base, leaving 4 bases not matched to a gene. Germline lookup yields CDR1 MGHRA and CDR2 YSYEKL. The CDR3 covers 13 residues.

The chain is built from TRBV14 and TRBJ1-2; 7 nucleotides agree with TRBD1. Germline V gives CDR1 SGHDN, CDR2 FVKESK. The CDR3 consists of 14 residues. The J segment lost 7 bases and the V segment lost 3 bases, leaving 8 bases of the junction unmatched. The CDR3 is CASSQSYRGSGYTF. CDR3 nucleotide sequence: TGTGCCAGCAGCCAGTCTTACAGGGGATCTGGCTACACCTTC.

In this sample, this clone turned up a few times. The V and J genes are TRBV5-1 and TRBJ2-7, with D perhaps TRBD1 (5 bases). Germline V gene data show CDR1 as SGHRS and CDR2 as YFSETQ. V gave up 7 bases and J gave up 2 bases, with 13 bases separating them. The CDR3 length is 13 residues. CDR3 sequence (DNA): TGCGCCAGCGGAACAGGATTTACCTACGAGCAGTACTTC. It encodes CASGTGFTYEQYF.

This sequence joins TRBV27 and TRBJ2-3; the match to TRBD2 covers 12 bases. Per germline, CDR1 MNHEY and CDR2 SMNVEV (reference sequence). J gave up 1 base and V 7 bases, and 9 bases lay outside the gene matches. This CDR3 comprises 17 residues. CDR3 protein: CASKLRASGGGTDTQYF. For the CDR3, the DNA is TGTGCCAGCAAATTACGGGCTAGCGGGGGGGGCACAGATACGCAGTATTTT.

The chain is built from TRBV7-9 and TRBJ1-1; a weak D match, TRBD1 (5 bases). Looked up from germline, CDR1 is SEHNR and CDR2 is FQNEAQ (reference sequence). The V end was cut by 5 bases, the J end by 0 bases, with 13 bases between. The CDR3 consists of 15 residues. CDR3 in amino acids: CASSPSGMVNTEAFF. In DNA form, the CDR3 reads TGTGCCAGCAGCCCGTCAGGGATGGTGAACACTGAAGCTTTCTTT.

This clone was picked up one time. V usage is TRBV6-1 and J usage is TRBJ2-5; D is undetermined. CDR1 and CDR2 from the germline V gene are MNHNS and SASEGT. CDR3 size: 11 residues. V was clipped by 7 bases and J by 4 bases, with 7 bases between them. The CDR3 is CASTKLETQYF. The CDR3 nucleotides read TGTGCCAGCACGAAATTAGAGACCCAGTACTTC.

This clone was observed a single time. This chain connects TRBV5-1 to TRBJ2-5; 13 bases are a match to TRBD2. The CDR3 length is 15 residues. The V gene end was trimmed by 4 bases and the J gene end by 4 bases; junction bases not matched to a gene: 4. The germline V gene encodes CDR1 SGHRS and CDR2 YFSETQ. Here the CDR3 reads CASSPRTSGRETQYF. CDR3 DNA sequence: TGCGCCAGCAGCCCCAGGACTAGCGGGAGAGAGACCCAGTACTTC.

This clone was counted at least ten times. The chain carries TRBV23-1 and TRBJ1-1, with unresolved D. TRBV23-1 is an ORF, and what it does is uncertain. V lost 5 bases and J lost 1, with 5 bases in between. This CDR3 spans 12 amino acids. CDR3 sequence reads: CASSVENTEAFF. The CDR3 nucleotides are TGCGCCAGCAGTGTGGAGAACACTGAAGCTTTCTTT.

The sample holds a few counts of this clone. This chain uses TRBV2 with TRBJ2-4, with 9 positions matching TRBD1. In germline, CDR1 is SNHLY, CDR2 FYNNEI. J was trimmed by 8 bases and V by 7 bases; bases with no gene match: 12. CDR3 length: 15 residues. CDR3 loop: CASNLGTGKVDIQYF. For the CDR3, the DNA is TGTGCCAGCAACCTAGGGACAGGGAAAGTTGACATTCAGTACTTC.